This TCR beta chain is drawn from a study of cytomegalovirus exposure and HLA in healthy donors. With 6 bases clipped from V and 4 bases from J, the junction kept 13 bases outside the gene matches. This CDR3 is built from 17 residues. Germline values: CDR1 MDHEN, CDR2 SYDVKM. Study-wide results and limits: Among the CMV-associated chains, three were confirmed in vitro as specific for CMV antigens.

Sequencing was performed with immunoSEQ multiplex PCR; in TCRdb, only in-frame clones are kept and a portion is missing. The sample lists tens of thousands of clones, roughly 80% occurring once. Regarding this clone: Its antigen is currently unknown.

This chain links TRBV28 with TRBJ2-3, with 10 bases matching TRBD2. The clonotype was recovered from a woman aged 18 to 35 in good health and CMV-seropositive. Input material: PBMCs. CDR3: CASSWDWTSGPADTQYF. The CDR3 bases are TGTGCCAGCAGCTGGGATTGGACTAGCGGTCCGGCAGATACGCAGTATTTT.